This T cell receptor beta chain came from a study of cytomegalovirus exposure and HLA in healthy donors (dated by TCRdb to 2016 to 2017). For context, the study as a whole: According to an earlier analysis of several hundred of the donors, 150 million to 200 million T cells yielded 95 million to 140 million unique TCR beta sequences and about 300 Gb of sequence data. About 300 gigabases of sequencing data and tens of millions of unique TCR sequences were included in an early release covering about 700 HLA-typed donors. Of the roughly 420 genotyped donors, 70% to 90% were placed in the genetic ancestry cluster associated with self-reported Caucasian donors. The aim of the study was to test whether cataloging public T cell receptors could identify signatures of past pathogen exposure. The T cell repertoires of 700 or so subjects were profiled by immunosequencing and related to cytomegalovirus serostatus. A separate validation cohort of about 110 different subjects was used in addition to the approximately 610-subject first cohort. The study combined high-throughput TCR immunosequencing, statistical association of individual TCRs with disease status, and machine learning to predict cytomegalovirus infection status. In a later analysis, previously published TCR beta repertoires from more than 500 donors were re-analyzed and high-resolution HLA genotyping was added so that TCR occurrence patterns could be studied. In the later analysis, no new phenotypic data were used to find candidate immune exposures; instead, reliance was placed on TCR beta sequences and their occurrence across donors. In an earlier analysis of 500 to 650 of the donors, high-throughput TCR beta sequencing was used to judge whether each TCR beta V gene segment behaved as functional or pseudogenic. Donor age, sex, ethnicity and CMV serostatus were compiled together with the repertoire data. Genome-wide SNP genotypes for about 65% of the 666 donors were used in a later genetic analysis, which treated that subset as a discovery cohort. All discovery cohort repertoires had been generated on a single sequencing platform. HLA typing included class I and class II loci at four-digit resolution. Typing coverage varied by locus: about 629-630 donors for A, B, C, DRB1 and DQB1; roughly 560 for DQA1; more than 600 for DPA1; roughly 470 for DPB1. Because of strong linkage in the cohort, a handful of DR-DQ haplotypes were treated as single units for association and clustering. Among some 410 genotyped donors of the cohort, an average of approximately 250,000 unique TCR beta nucleotide sequences were sequenced per donor, around 18% of them non-productive. Here is what the overall study found, with its caveats: Linkage disequilibrium might explain the correlated functional status among segregating V segments, but an unknown experimental factor could not be excluded. The authors suggested that the approach could potentially be extended to other disease states and immunological phenotypes. A few of the identified cytomegalovirus-associated TCR beta chains were confirmed in vitro to be specific for cytomegalovirus antigens. V-gene and J-gene trimming of TCR beta chains was associated with a missense DCLRE1C variant in a later genetic analysis, and the association was replicated in an independent cohort. Presence/absence analyses assumed roughly uniform sequencing depth across donors, an assumption that may not hold. In a later analysis, the rate of TCR association differed among HLA loci, with DRB1 alleles having the most associated TCRs and HLA-C alleles having the fewest. Approximately 16 rarely observed V segments, including chromosome 9 orphons, were excluded from the earlier analysis of about 610 of the donors because counts were too low. In both the original and validation cohorts, the classifier was reported to diagnose cytomegalovirus status with high specificity and sensitivity. While some public TCRs were present in many individuals, most TCR sequences turned up only very rarely across donors. Immune exposure information for the cohort was limited to CMV serostatus. A later analysis found that most CMV-associated TCR beta chains appeared HLA-restricted, with HLA associations seemingly driven largely by CMV exposure. A cluster of highly shared sequence variants was judged likely to be a technical artifact of the sequencing pipeline. The study gave a list of under 200 TCR beta chains associated with cytomegalovirus. Assigning TCR associations to individual alleles was difficult when HLA alleles, especially DR and DQ, strongly co-occurred. Compared with the approximately 670-donor mean, donors in an Asian-associated ancestry cluster had fewer N-insertions in productive TCRs, according to a later genetic analysis. In a later analysis, HLA-associated TCR beta chains were found to be more clonally expanded and to have lower generation probabilities than equally common non-associated chains. An earlier analysis of 587 of the donors showed that most TCR beta V segments appeared in productive rearrangements either about 90% or about 30% of the time, which broadly matched IMGT annotations. The cohort was sequenced for TCR beta chains only, and without alpha or paired-chain data the features that could be detected were limited. Because HLA typing was missing for some donors at each locus, association tests included only the typed subset. A later analysis reported that several top co-occurrence clusters appeared linked to parvovirus B19, influenza, CMV and Epstein-Barr virus. A further reported finding was that TCR beta sequences accurately predicted the HLA-A and HLA-B alleles for most subjects in the first cohort. A later analysis associated about 16,000 TCR beta sequences with specific HLA alleles at a false discovery rate of 0.05.

Library preparation used the immunoSEQ multiplex PCR assay. The multiplex PCR relied on a mix of 60 forward primers for TCR Vbeta segments and 13 reverse primers for TCR Jbeta segments. A multiplex PCR assay on genomic DNA amplified the CDR3 region of rearranged TCR beta genes. On the Illumina HiSeq System, the amplified TCR beta libraries were sequenced as 87-base-pair reads. The published analysis was carried out like this. A later analysis tallied tens of millions of unique TCR beta chains across the 666 repertoires, and roughly 11 million of those chains were shared by two or more donors. A nearest-neighbor algorithm error-corrected the raw reads and collapsed the reads into unique sequences, merging closely related sequences to remove PCR and sequencing errors. CDR3 sequences were aligned to IMGT reference sequences to assign V, D and J gene segments. For a sequence to be retained, a match of at least six nucleotides to both a V gene segment and a J gene segment was required. Rearrangements were classified as productive when the CDR3 lacked stop codons and remained in frame with V and J, and all other rearrangements were classified as non-productive. Following IMGT convention, CDR3 was defined as the stretch from the second conserved V-encoded cysteine to the conserved J-encoded phenylalanine. The earlier analysis of approximately 590 of the donors excluded any sequence lacking an unambiguous match to a single V gene segment. An earlier analysis of 587 of the donors called V segments functional above 56.7% productive rearrangements and segregating when the between-donor standard deviation exceeded 5%. A statistical classification framework was developed to diagnose cytomegalovirus status using the catalog of TCR beta chain sequences. In a later analysis, TCR nucleotide sequences were compared against IMGT/GENE-DB human TR gene sequences so that V and J genes could be assigned. In a later analysis, CDR3 sequences and most-parsimonious VDJ recombination scenarios were assigned using the TCRdist pipeline. In a later analysis, each TCR beta chain was defined by its CDR3 amino acid sequence together with its V-gene family, and reads without a unique V-gene family were excluded. To address suspected cross-contamination and a sequencing artifact, a later analysis removed several hundred highly shared, low-generation-probability nucleotide sequences. A later analysis calculated a clonal expansion index for each public chain from normalized within-repertoire ranks of inferred template counts. Generation probabilities in a later analysis came from a VDJ recombination model fitted to out-of-frame rearrangements, and those results were checked against IGoR. In a later analysis, TCR-TCR, TCR-HLA and TCR-CMV co-occurrence was scored with hypergeometric tests, and a repertoire-size bias correction was applied to TCR pairs. False discovery rates were estimated in a later analysis by permuting HLA or CMV assignments 20 times. In a later analysis, co-occurring TCRs were grouped using DBSCAN, with TCRdist sequence similarity added in when clustering inside HLA-allele-positive subsets. Repertoires with fewer than 30,000 or more than 120,000 public chains, plus five repertoires with anomalous nucleotide sharing, were excluded from co-occurrence clustering. In TCRdb, the immuneACCESS table is reduced to in-frame sequences with V and J assigned. These tables do not hold every clone; where another copy was compared, an unresolved V gene accounts for under half, and the others remain unexplained. The V and J calls and clone size were taken over from that table, and D and trimming were inferred from the DNA. In all, the sample holds about 130,000 clones, and around 77% of those were seen once. The ten most abundant clones make up 0.94% of the sample.

To note about this clone: Its antigen is not yet known. No per-base quality is available; no much larger clone lies one base away.

In total, approximately 690 healthy bone marrow donors made up the cohort. At the time of sampling, all cohort members were nominally healthy, though unrecorded immune exposures were likely present. The donor tested CMV seronegative, placing the donor among the 350 or so seronegative members of the cohort. Every donor gave a peripheral blood sample, and the peripheral blood mononuclear cells from that sample were used for TCR beta sequencing. The Qiagen DNeasy Blood Extraction Kit was used to extract genomic DNA from the blood cell samples. The receptor comes from a woman in her sixties in good health and CMV-seronegative. Sample: PBMCs.

The DNA is TGCGCCAGCAGCTTGTTAGATACTAGCACAGATACGCAGTATTTT. It is translated as CASSLLDTSTDTQYF. The rearranged chain carries TRBV5-1 and TRBJ2-3, with an unclear D gene assignment. CDR1 and CDR2, looked up from the germline V gene, are SGHRS and YFSETQ. The CDR3 covers 15 residues, taking in both the cysteine and the phenylalanine. The kept DNA is CDR3 alone, 45 bases in frame from the first base. The junction carries 9 bases between V and J, which are trimmed by 1 base and 0 bases respectively.